This T cell receptor beta chain was captured in a study of T cell responses to AZD1222 COVID-19 vaccine. Study context: Timing groups of about 4 and about 12 weeks for second doses were pooled.

V was pared by 1 base and J by 10 bases, with 7 bases of the junction left unmatched. The CDR3 is 13 amino acids. Germline loops: CDR1 LGHDT, CDR2 YNNKEL (reference sequence). Whole-study findings and limits: The span of vaccine-associated CD4 TCRs extended across spike, with dominance at 160-218 and 743-854. Among AZD1222 vaccinees, only five to seven were seropositive at baseline. The donor cohort was predominantly white British with a female majority, and clonal diversity may have been underestimated.

Sequencing used immunoSEQ multiplex PCR; TCRdb keeps in-frame clones, though not all of them. Of 150,000 to 200,000 clones listed, approximately 91% are singletons. As concerns this clone: What it binds is not known.

The genes are TRBV3-1 (or the pseudogene TRBV3-2) and TRBJ2-7; 7 bases agree with TRBD1. This clonotype was obtained from an adult in good health. The material sequenced was peripheral blood, taken on day 0 of AZD1222 vaccination. Here the CDR3 DNA reads TGTGCCAGCAGCCAAGCCGAAAGGACAGGTCAGTACTTC. As protein: CASSQAERTGQYF.